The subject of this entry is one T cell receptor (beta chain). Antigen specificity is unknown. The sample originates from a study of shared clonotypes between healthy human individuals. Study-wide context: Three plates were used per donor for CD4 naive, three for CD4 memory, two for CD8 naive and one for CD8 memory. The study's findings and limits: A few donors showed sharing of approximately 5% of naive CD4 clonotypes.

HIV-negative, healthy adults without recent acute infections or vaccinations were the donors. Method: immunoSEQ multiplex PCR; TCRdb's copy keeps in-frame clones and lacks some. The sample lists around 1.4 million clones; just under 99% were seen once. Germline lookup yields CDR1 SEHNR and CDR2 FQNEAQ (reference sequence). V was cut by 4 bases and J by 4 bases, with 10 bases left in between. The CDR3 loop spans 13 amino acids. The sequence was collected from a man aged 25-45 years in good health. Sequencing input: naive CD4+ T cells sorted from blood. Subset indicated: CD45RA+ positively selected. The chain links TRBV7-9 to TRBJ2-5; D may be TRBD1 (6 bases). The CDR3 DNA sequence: TGTGCCAGCAGCTATGCAGGGGTAGAGACCCAGTACTTC. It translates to CASSYAGVETQYF.